Listed below are T cell receptor beta chains from one sample, sequenced in a study of T cells after yellow fever vaccination. TCRdb processed the 5' RACE reads anew with MiXCR; each CDR3 protein has one entry. This table has 95,000 to 150,000 distinct CDR3 sequences, over 12% appearing once. Sequenced material: CD8+ T cells sorted from PBMCs, taken 5 days after the yellow fever booster vaccination. These TCRs come from a man younger than 35 who received the YFV17D yellow fever vaccine. Each CDR3 is given with its conserved first and last residue. Fields, in order: CDR3 length, clone size, J gene, D gene, V gene, CDR3 protein, CDR3 DNA. D genes are given only for firm matches. Clone size is stated in some rows and not others, as once, few, many or a class when expanded.

CDR3 length: 15; clone size: NA; J gene: TRBJ2-1; D gene: NA; V gene: TRBV29-1; CDR3 protein: CSVEDGTSSYNEQFF; CDR3 DNA: TGCAGCGTTGAGGACGGGACTTCTTCCTACAATGAGCAGTTCTTC
CDR3 length: 16; clone size: NA; J gene: TRBJ1-2; D gene: TRBD1; V gene: TRBV9; CDR3 protein: CASSTRDSGAYYGYTF; CDR3 DNA: TGTGCCAGCAGCACAAGGGACAGCGGCGCCTACTATGGCTACACCTTC
CDR3 length: 16; clone size: few; J gene: TRBJ1-2; D gene: NA; V gene: TRBV7-8; CDR3 protein: CASSLGAFLIYDGYTF; CDR3 DNA: TGTGCCAGCAGCTTGGGTGCATTTTTAATATACGATGGCTACACCTTC
CDR3 length: 17; clone size: NA; J gene: TRBJ1-4; D gene: NA; V gene: TRBV5-6; CDR3 protein: CASSPPGLNTLREKLFF; CDR3 DNA: TGTGCCAGCAGCCCACCCGGACTCAACACCTTGAGAGAAAAACTGTTTTTT
CDR3 length: 14; clone size: few; J gene: TRBJ1-2; D gene: NA; V gene: TRBV9; CDR3 protein: CASSPSGGPYGYTF; CDR3 DNA: TGTGCCAGCAGCCCAAGTGGCGGTCCCTATGGCTACACCTTC
CDR3 length: 13; clone size: NA; J gene: TRBJ1-2; D gene: NA; V gene: TRBV28; CDR3 protein: CASSLKTGYGYTF; CDR3 DNA: TGTGCCAGCAGCCTCAAGACAGGCTATGGCTACACCTTC
CDR3 length: 17; clone size: NA; J gene: TRBJ2-5; D gene: TRBD2; V gene: TRBV9; CDR3 protein: CASSPHRAGGGGETQYF; CDR3 DNA: TGTGCCAGCAGCCCCCACAGGGCGGGGGGCGGTGGAGAGACCCAGTACTTC
CDR3 length: 15; clone size: many; J gene: TRBJ2-2; D gene: NA; V gene: TRBV4-1; CDR3 protein: CASSLWDGRTGELFF; CDR3 DNA: TGCGCCAGCAGCCTATGGGACGGTCGCACCGGGGAGCTGTTTTTT
CDR3 length: 14; clone size: NA; J gene: TRBJ2-5; D gene: NA; V gene: TRBV6-2/TRBV6-3; CDR3 protein: CASTSSAAKRTQYF; CDR3 DNA: TGTGCCAGCACCAGTAGTGCGGCAAAGAGGACCCAGTACTTC
CDR3 length: 14; clone size: NA; J gene: TRBJ2-3; D gene: NA; V gene: TRBV2; CDR3 protein: CASSTAGTRDTQYF; CDR3 DNA: TGTGCCAGTAGTACCGCCGGGACAAGAGATACGCAGTATTTT
CDR3 length: 18; clone size: NA; J gene: TRBJ2-1; D gene: TRBD2; V gene: TRBV4-1; CDR3 protein: CASSQLSGGALRYNEQFF; CDR3 DNA: TGCGCCAGCAGCCAACTTAGCGGGGGGGCATTGAGATACAATGAGCAGTTCTTC
CDR3 length: 16; clone size: NA; J gene: TRBJ2-3; D gene: TRBD2; V gene: TRBV6-5; CDR3 protein: CASSASGHPSTDTQYF; CDR3 DNA: TGTGCCAGCAGTGCTAGCGGGCACCCTAGCACAGATACGCAGTATTTT
CDR3 length: 13; clone size: NA; J gene: TRBJ2-5; D gene: NA; V gene: TRBV29-1; CDR3 protein: CSVEGLGQETQYF; CDR3 DNA: TGCAGCGTTGAAGGACTAGGCCAAGAGACCCAGTACTTC
CDR3 length: 14; clone size: few; J gene: TRBJ2-2; D gene: NA; V gene: TRBV19; CDR3 protein: CASSTGSDTGELFF; CDR3 DNA: TGTGCCAGTAGTACAGGGAGTGACACCGGGGAGCTGTTTTTT
CDR3 length: 16; clone size: NA; J gene: TRBJ2-2; D gene: TRBD2; V gene: TRBV4-3; CDR3 protein: CASSQKSLAVPGELFF; CDR3 DNA: TGCGCCAGCAGCCAAAAGAGTCTAGCGGTCCCCGGGGAGCTGTTTTTT
CDR3 length: 15; clone size: once; J gene: TRBJ1-5; D gene: NA; V gene: TRBV11-2; CDR3 protein: CASSLGGRGGQPQHF; CDR3 DNA: TGTGCCAGCAGCTTAGGGGGCCGGGGTGGGCAGCCCCAGCATTTT
CDR3 length: 11; clone size: few; J gene: TRBJ1-1; D gene: NA; V gene: TRBV5-1; CDR3 protein: CASRIGFEAFF; CDR3 DNA: TGCGCCAGCAGAATCGGGTTTGAAGCTTTCTTT
CDR3 length: 11; clone size: NA; J gene: TRBJ1-2; D gene: TRBD1; V gene: TRBV29-1; CDR3 protein: CSAGTGVGYTF; CDR3 DNA: TGCAGCGCCGGGACAGGGGTGGGATACACCTTC
CDR3 length: 16; clone size: NA; J gene: TRBJ1-2; D gene: TRBD1; V gene: TRBV9; CDR3 protein: CASSVSPSGTGYGYTF; CDR3 DNA: TGTGCCAGCAGCGTATCCCCGTCTGGGACAGGGTATGGCTACACCTTC
CDR3 length: 15; clone size: NA; J gene: TRBJ2-5; D gene: TRBD2; V gene: TRBV7-6; CDR3 protein: CASSHRLAPHGTQYF; CDR3 DNA: TGTGCCAGCAGCCATCGACTAGCCCCCCATGGGACCCAGTACTTC
CDR3 length: 15; clone size: many; J gene: TRBJ1-5; D gene: NA; V gene: TRBV10-3; CDR3 protein: CAISETQGGNQPQHF; CDR3 DNA: TGTGCCATCAGTGAGACACAGGGAGGTAATCAGCCCCAGCATTTT
CDR3 length: 14; clone size: NA; J gene: TRBJ2-5; D gene: NA; V gene: TRBV12-3/TRBV12-4; CDR3 protein: CASTSEGYQETQYF; CDR3 DNA: TGTGCCAGCACTTCAGAAGGGTATCAAGAGACCCAGTACTTC
CDR3 length: 17; clone size: NA; J gene: TRBJ2-1; D gene: NA; V gene: TRBV15; CDR3 protein: CATSRVAEASSYNEQFF; CDR3 DNA: TGTGCCACCAGCAGAGTGGCGGAGGCTAGCTCCTACAATGAGCAGTTCTTC